Sequencing of this T cell receptor beta chain was carried out in a study of cytomegalovirus exposure and HLA in healthy donors. The CDR3 totals 14 residues. Per the germline V gene, CDR1 is LNHDA and CDR2 is SQIVND (reference sequence). Trimming left V 8 bases short and J 7 bases short, with 20 bases between. In the PCR, 60 Vbeta and 13 Jbeta primers were used. Produced via immunoSEQ multiplex PCR; TCRdb's table is partial and in-frame only. The sample includes about 280,000 clones, 70% to 90% of them seen just once. The sequenced material came from PBMCs. The rearrangement links TRBV19 to TRBJ1-1; the D gene is possibly TRBD1 (5 bases). The sequence derives from a young woman in good health and CMV-seronegative. CDR3 sequence (DNA): TGTGCCAGTCAAACTGGGGGGACCTCCCATGAAGCTTTCTTT. Its translation: CASQTGGTSHEAFF.